These T cell receptor beta chains were read from a single sample in a study of cytomegalovirus exposure and HLA in healthy donors. Data came from immunoSEQ multiplex PCR; TCRdb stores just in-frame clones and leaves some out. The sample shows 71,000 or so clones, about 94% of them seen only once. The sample taken for sequencing was PBMCs. The receptors come from a woman aged 18-29 years in good health and CMV-seronegative. CDR3s include the opening cysteine and the closing phenylalanine or tryptophan. Each record gives: V gene, J gene, D gene, clone size, CDR3 protein, CDR3 DNA. A D gene is named only where the DNA matches it firmly. Size is stated for part of the rows, as once, few or many counts, or as a class when the clone is expanded.

>TRBV6-1|TRBJ2-7|TRBD2|.
CASSEEASGSHEQYF
TGTGCCAGCAGTGAAGAGGCTAGCGGGAGCCACGAGCAGTACTTC
>TRBV7-9|TRBJ1-5|.|.
CASSLSGGGNQPQHF
TGTGCCAGCAGCTTAAGTGGGGGGGGCAATCAGCCCCAGCATTTT
>TRBV7-9|TRBJ1-4|.|.
CASKGVREKLFF
TGTGCCAGCAAAGGGGTCCGGGAAAAACTGTTTTTT
>TRBV9|TRBJ2-1|TRBD2|.
CASSKSGSSYNEQFF
TGTGCCAGCTCGAAAAGCGGGAGCTCCTACAATGAGCAGTTCTTC
>TRBV12-5|TRBJ1-1|TRBD1|.
CASGRGLMNTEAFF
TGTGCTAGTGGTAGGGGGCTCATGAACACTGAAGCTTTCTTT
>TRBV10-3|TRBJ1-2|TRBD1|.
CAIFNYPGQGANGYTF
TGTGCCATTTTTAACTATCCGGGACAGGGGGCCAATGGCTACACCTTC
>TRBV7-8|TRBJ2-1|TRBD2|.
CASSQESILAGRNEQFF
TGTGCCAGCAGCCAAGAGAGCATACTAGCGGGACGCAATGAGCAGTTCTTC
>TRBV5-8|TRBJ2-7|TRBD2|once
CASSPWEGTYEQYF
TGTGCCAGCAGCCCCTGGGAGGGGACCTACGAGCAGTACTTC
>TRBV6-6|TRBJ1-4|.|.
CASSYLTNEKLFF
TGTGCCAGCAGTTATCTGACTAATGAAAAACTGTTTTTT
>TRBV4-1|TRBJ1-4|.|once
CASSQVSGGSGEKLFF
TGCGCCAGCAGCCAAGTTTCTGGGGGCTCTGGTGAAAAACTGTTTTTT
>TRBV6-5|TRBJ1-1|TRBD1|.
CATRRDRKNTEAFF
TGTGCCACCCGAAGGGACAGGAAGAACACTGAAGCTTTCTTT
>TRBV10-2|TRBJ2-1|.|.
CASSEPDSSYNEQFF
TGCGCCAGCAGTGAGCCGGACTCCTCCTACAATGAGCAGTTCTTC
>TRBV6-5|TRBJ2-5|.|.
CASSYSGYTPETQYF
TGTGCCAGCAGTTACTCCGGGTATACCCCGGAGACCCAGTACTTC
>TRBV12-5|TRBJ1-4|.|.
CASGQDFNEKLFF
TGTGCTAGTGGACAGGATTTTAATGAAAAACTGTTTTTT
>TRBV29-1|TRBJ2-7|TRBD2|few
CSVELSSGRGYEQYF
TGCAGCGTTGAATTGAGTAGCGGGAGAGGGTACGAGCAGTACTTC
>TRBV2|TRBJ2-1|TRBD1|.
CASSETGGSYNEQFF
TGTGCCAGCAGTGAAACAGGGGGATCCTACAATGAGCAGTTCTTC
>TRBV25-1|TRBJ1-1|.|.
CASRGVGGNTEAFF
TGTGCCAGCAGGGGGGTGGGGGGAAACACTGAAGCTTTCTTT
>TRBV11-2|TRBJ2-2|TRBD1|.
CASSRDRGQVTGELFF
TGTGCCAGCAGCCGGGACAGGGGGCAGGTCACCGGGGAGCTGTTTTTT
>TRBV6-5|TRBJ1-4|.|once
CASSYSEGEKLFF
TGTGCCAGCAGTTACTCAGAGGGAGAAAAACTGTTTTTT
>TRBV6-4|TRBJ2-7|TRBD2|.
CASSELAGDSYEQYF
TGTGCCAGCAGTGAACTAGCGGGAGATTCCTACGAGCAGTACTTC
>TRBV28|TRBJ1-4|TRBD1|.
CASSSPTGTGNEKLFF
TGTGCCAGCAGTTCCCCTACGGGGACAGGGAATGAAAAACTGTTTTTT
>TRBV10-3|TRBJ1-6|.|.
CAISESTGRYSPLHF
TGTGCCATCAGTGAGTCGACGGGTCGGTATTCACCCCTCCACTTT
>TRBV6-5|TRBJ1-4|.|.
CASTGRQNNEKLFF
TGTGCCAGCACCGGTAGACAGAATAATGAAAAACTGTTTTTT
>TRBV15|TRBJ1-4|.|.
CATSLIRQGTNEKLFF
TGTGCCACCAGCCTAATCCGGCAGGGAACTAATGAAAAACTGTTTTTT
>TRBV5-1|TRBJ2-2|.|.
CASSLVTTGELFF
TGCGCCAGCAGCTTGGTTACAACCGGGGAGCTGTTTTTT
>TRBV4-1|TRBJ1-3|.|once
CASSQGMDTFYGNTIYF
TGCGCCAGCAGCCAAGGAATGGACACTTTTTACGGAAACACCATATATTTT
>TRBV10-3|TRBJ2-2|TRBD2|.
CAISESGRDTGELFF
TGTGCCATCAGTGAGTCCGGGAGGGACACCGGGGAGCTGTTTTTT
>TRBV5-6|TRBJ2-2|TRBD2|.
CASSFGLAANTGELFF
TGTGCCAGCAGCTTTGGGCTAGCGGCGAACACCGGGGAGCTGTTTTTT
>TRBV7-9|TRBJ1-2|.|.
CASGGLINYGYTF
TGTGCCAGCGGCGGACTAATTAACTATGGCTACACCTTC
>TRBV19|TRBJ2-1|.|.
CASSTPGLRGNNEQFF
TGTGCCAGTAGTACCCCAGGGCTCCGCGGGAACAATGAGCAGTTCTTC
>TRBV25-1|TRBJ2-7|.|once
CASSENQGIPYEQYF
TGTGCCAGCAGTGAAAATCAGGGGATCCCCTACGAGCAGTACTTC
>TRBV13|TRBJ2-2|TRBD1|.
CASSRQGSRTGELFF
TGTGCCAGCAGCCGACAGGGGAGTCGGACCGGGGAGCTGTTTTTT
>TRBV7-2|TRBJ1-6|.|once
CASSHRQALSYNSPLHF
TGTGCCAGCAGCCACAGACAGGCCCTCTCCTATAATTCACCCCTCCACTTT
>TRBV6-5|TRBJ1-2|.|.
CASSFGHLYGYTF
TGTGCCAGCAGTTTCGGACACCTCTATGGCTACACCTTC
>TRBV2|TRBJ2-2|TRBD1|once
CASSAGRGQIGELFF
TGTGCCAGCAGTGCCGGCAGGGGGCAAATCGGGGAGCTGTTTTTT
>TRBV5-4|TRBJ1-1|.|.
CASSLQGNTEAFF
TGTGCCAGCAGCTTACAGGGGAACACTGAAGCTTTCTTT
>TRBV6-6|TRBJ1-1|TRBD1|once
CASSLTGDTEAFF
TGTGCCAGCAGTTTGACAGGGGACACTGAAGCTTTCTTT
>TRBV29-1|TRBJ1-1|.|.
CSVEHTSGTEAFF
TGCAGCGTTGAACACACAAGTGGCACTGAAGCTTTCTTT
>TRBV5-6|TRBJ2-2|TRBD1|once
CASNALDRANTGELFF
TGTGCCAGCAACGCCTTGGACAGGGCGAACACCGGGGAGCTGTTTTTT
>TRBV5-1|TRBJ2-3|TRBD1|.
CASRMDRGVDTQYF
TGCGCCAGCAGGATGGACAGGGGGGTAGATACGCAGTATTTT